One sample yielded the 22 T cell receptor beta chains listed below, sequenced in a study of cytotoxic CD8 clonotypes in ibrutinib-treated CLL. Generated by immunoSEQ multiplex PCR, the TCRdb table keeps only in-frame clones and is missing some. The sample lists roughly 250,000 clones; 70% were seen once. The source material was PBMCs, sampled after 24 months of ibrutinib treatment. Receptors were obtained from a human donor with chronic lymphocytic leukemia.

CDR3 nucleotides: TGCGCCAGCAGCCAAGATTTGAGGACAGGGGATACGCAGTATTTT. Its protein product is CASSQDLRTGDTQYF. The chain recombines TRBV4-3 with TRBJ2-3; TRBD1 agrees at 8 bases. The CDR3 spans 15 residues. V gave up 0 bases and J gave up 6 bases; unmatched junction bases: 5. Germline lookup yields CDR1 LGHNA and CDR2 YSLEER.

The chain recombines TRBV5-5 with TRBJ2-7, with 8 bases aligning to TRBD1. The length of the CDR3 is 15 residues. Germline CDR1 reads SGHKS; CDR2 reads YYEKEE (reference sequence). J lost 6 bases, V lost 4 bases, and 12 bases had no gene match. The DNA of the CDR3 is TGTGCCAGCAGCCGCGGGTGGCAGGGGGCTTTCGAGCAGTACTTC. It yields the protein CASSRGWQGAFEQYF. Variable domain in full (rest from reference TRBV5-5 and TRBJ2-7): DAGVTQSPTHLIKTRGQQVTLRCSPISGHKSVSWYQQVLGQGPQFIFQYYEKEERGRGNFPDRFSARQFPNYSSELNVNALLLGDSALYLCASSRGWQGAFEQYFGPGTRLTVT.

J is TRBJ2-1 and V is TRBV7-9; 11 nucleotides line up with TRBD2. This CDR3 comprises 16 residues. CDR1 is SEHNR, CDR2 FQNEAQ, per germline (reference sequence). V shed 10 bases and J 0 bases; nucleotides not matched to a gene: 8. CDR3 residues: CAIGLAGDPSYNEQFF. The CDR3 coding sequence is TGTGCCATCGGACTAGCGGGTGACCCCTCCTACAATGAGCAGTTCTTC.

This clone has only a few counts. This chain joins TRBV19 and TRBJ1-1; D is undetermined. This CDR3 is built from 11 residues. V lost 5 bases and J lost 7, with 8 bases in between. Germline-derived CDR1 and CDR2 are LNHDA and SQIVND (reference sequence). Here the CDR3 DNA reads TGTGCCAGTAGTTCCGTCGGTGAAGCTTTCTTT. Translation: CASSSVGEAFF.

This chain links TRBV30 with TRBJ2-1, with a possible D match to TRBD1 (6 bases). The CDR3 is 18 amino acids. Trimming took off 8 bases at V and 1 base at J, with 27 bases between the two ends. CDR1 is GTSNPN and CDR2 is SVGIG in the germline V gene (reference sequence). The CDR3 sequence: CAGNRPLTTGTSYNEQFF. The CDR3 DNA reads TGTGCCGGTAATCGACCCCTCACGACCGGGACATCCTACAATGAGCAGTTCTTC.

The chain employs TRBV18 and TRBJ2-5; perhaps D is TRBD1 or TRBD2 (5 bases each). V was pared by 5 bases and J by 5 bases, with 18 bases between. The length of the CDR3 is 15 residues. CDR1 KGHSH and CDR2 LQKENI come from the germline V gene. As DNA, the CDR3 is TGTGCCAGCTCAACTTCTAGGGACGGTCGCGAGACCCAGTACTTC. Translating it yields CASSTSRDGRETQYF.

The V gene is TRBV27, the J gene TRBJ2-1; TRBD2 matches 8 bases. CDR3 length: 15 residues. V dropped 4 bases and J dropped 2; count of bases not matched to a gene: 4. Germline CDR1 is MNHEY and CDR2 is SMNVEV (reference sequence). CDR3: CASSWVTSAYNEQFF. CDR3 in DNA: TGTGCCAGCAGTTGGGTGACTAGCGCCTACAATGAGCAGTTCTTC.

This clone was seen more than once but under ten times. The chain carries TRBV30 and TRBJ2-1; D is perhaps TRBD2 (5 bases). CDR1 and CDR2 from the germline V gene are GTSNPN and SVGIG (reference sequence). V shed 4 bases and J shed 8 bases, with 15 bases lying between them. The CDR3 loop spans 13 amino acids. The CDR3 coding sequence is TGTGCCTGGACGAGCGGCCTTTGGGATGAGCAGTTCTTC. This translates into CAWTSGLWDEQFF.

A single count supports this clone. This sequence joins TRBV7-9 and TRBJ1-2, with a tentative D call TRBD1 (6 bases). Germline V lookup: CDR1 SEHNR, CDR2 FQNEAQ (reference sequence). The CDR3 length is 14 residues. The ends were cut back, 2 bases at V and 6 bases at J, with 13 bases in the middle. For the CDR3, the DNA is TGTGCCAGCAGCTTATCGACAGGAGGTCATGGCTACACCTTC. Residues: CASSLSTGGHGYTF.

CDR3: CAWSPPGLNTQYF. The CDR3 DNA follows: TGTGCCTGGAGTCCTCCGGGACTTAATACGCAGTATTTT. V is TRBV30 and J is TRBJ2-3; D perhaps matches TRBD2 (6 bases). Germline V gene lookup returns CDR1 GTSNPN and CDR2 SVGIG (reference sequence). The CDR3 runs to 13 residues. Trimming stripped 2 bases from V and 7 bases from J, with 13 bases between.

The genes are TRBV28 and TRBJ2-5; no definite D call. The CDR3 spans 13 residues. The germline gives CDR1 MDHEN, CDR2 SYDVKM. V was shortened by 3 bases and J by 1 base, with 6 bases between the two germline ends. CDR3 loop: CASSLRPQETQYF. CDR3 nucleotide sequence: TGTGCCAGCAGTTTGAGGCCCCAAGAGACCCAGTACTTC.

A few counts support this clone. Here the CDR3 DNA reads TGTGCCAGCTCACCTATCCGGGACCCCACCGGTGGCACTGAAGCTTTCTTT. It yields the protein CASSPIRDPTGGTEAFF. The chain couples TRBV18 to TRBJ1-1, with a possible D match to TRBD1 (5 bases). V was pared by 3 bases and J by 4 bases, with 21 bases between. The germline V gene has CDR1 KGHSH and CDR2 LQKENI. The CDR3 is 17 residues long.

The CDR3 protein is CATSRESWETGNEKLFF. The CDR3 region has the DNA TGTGCCACCAGCAGAGAGAGCTGGGAGACAGGGAATGAAAAACTGTTTTTT. The rearrangement joins TRBV15 to TRBJ1-4; TRBD1 matches at 7 bases. Germline V gene data show CDR1 as LNHNV and CDR2 as YYDKDF (reference sequence). With 0 bases clipped from V and 5 bases from J, the junction kept 9 bases outside the gene matches. The CDR3 has 17 residues.

The V and J genes are TRBV10-1 and TRBJ2-7; perhaps TRBD1 as D (5 bases). The CDR3 sequence is 13 residues long. In germline, CDR1 is WNHNN, CDR2 SYGVQD (reference sequence). Trimming removed 4 bases from V and 4 bases from J, with 11 bases in between. CDR3 region: CASSGTGGYEQYF. In nucleotides, the CDR3 is TGCGCCAGCAGTGGTACAGGCGGTTACGAGCAGTACTTC.

The chain uses TRBV5-1 and TRBJ2-3; TRBD2 aligns across 7 bases. The CDR3 extends over 14 amino acids. The V gene end was trimmed by 7 bases and the J gene end by 3 bases; junction bases not matched to a gene: 8. The germline V gene encodes CDR1 SGHRS and CDR2 YFSETQ. The CDR3 DNA follows: TGCGCCAGCGACGTAACAGCGGGGACAGATACGCAGTATTTT. Protein: CASDVTAGTDTQYF.

The chain combines TRBV12-5 with TRBJ2-7; D is uncertain. CDR3 size: 12 residues. Germline CDR1 and CDR2: LGHNT and FRNRAP. V lost 2 bases and J 3 bases, leaving 5 bases between the germline ends. The CDR3, as DNA: TGTGCTAGTGGTTTGATAGTCTACGAGCAGTACTTC. Amino acid sequence: CASGLIVYEQYF. Full variable domain (rest looked up from reference TRBV12-5 and TRBJ2-7): DARVTQTPRHKVTEMGQEVTMRCQPILGHNTVFWYRQTMMQGLELLAYFRNRAPLDDSGMPKDRFSAEMPDATLATLKIQPSEPRDSAVYFCASGLIVYEQYFGPGTRLTVT.

This sequence joins TRBV30 and TRBJ1-1; D is undetermined. Germline V gene sequence: CDR1 GTSNPN, CDR2 SVGIG (reference sequence). The CDR3 is 13 residues long. The V gene lost 4 bases and the J gene lost 2 bases, with 11 bases spanning the gap. This chain's CDR3 is CAWKVGLNTEAFF. The CDR3 nucleotides are TGTGCCTGGAAGGTAGGCCTTAACACTGAAGCTTTCTTT.

This chain connects TRBV27 to TRBJ2-5, with 8 bases lining up with TRBD2. This CDR3 is 13 amino acids long. Germline V gene lookup returns CDR1 MNHEY and CDR2 SMNVEV (reference sequence). With 8 bases clipped from V and 3 bases from J, the junction kept 5 bases outside the gene matches. CDR3 nucleotide sequence: TGTGCCAGCTCCCGGGGGGGCGAAGAGACCCAGTACTTC. Its translation: CASSRGGEETQYF.

The chain combines TRBV9 with TRBJ2-1; 15 bases map to TRBD2. Germline CDR1 reads SGDLS; CDR2 reads YYNGEE. The CDR3 runs 16 residues. Trimming cost V 4 bases and J 5 bases; bases outside gene matches: 4. The CDR3 coding sequence is TGTGCCAGCAGCATCGGACTAGCGGGAGGGCACAATGAGCAGTTCTTC. Encoded protein: CASSIGLAGGHNEQFF.

This sequence joins TRBV7-9 and TRBJ2-5; 7 bases align to TRBD2. This CDR3 region has 13 residues. CDR1 SEHNR and CDR2 FQNEAQ come from the germline V gene (reference sequence). After removal of 5 bases from V and 5 bases from J, the junction contained 5 bases not matched to a gene. The CDR3 sequence is CASSPLREETQYF. In nucleotides, the CDR3 is TGTGCCAGCAGCCCATTGCGGGAGGAGACCCAGTACTTC.

This sequence joins TRBV28 and TRBJ1-2; D remains unclear. This CDR3 comprises 13 residues. Germline lookup yields CDR1 MDHEN and CDR2 SYDVKM. The ends were cut back, 4 bases at V and 2 bases at J, with 8 bases in the middle. This chain's CDR3 is CASSWTQNYGYTF. In DNA, the CDR3 is TGTGCCAGCAGTTGGACGCAGAACTATGGCTACACCTTC.

The chain uses TRBV7-2 and TRBJ1-2, with D unresolved. The CDR3 length is 13 residues. Germline V gene data show CDR1 as SGHTA and CDR2 as FQGNSA. V lost 4 bases and J 3 bases, leaving 9 bases between the germline ends. In DNA form, the CDR3 reads TGTGCCAGCAGCTCGGACCCCGACTATGGCTACACCTTC. Translating it yields CASSSDPDYGYTF.